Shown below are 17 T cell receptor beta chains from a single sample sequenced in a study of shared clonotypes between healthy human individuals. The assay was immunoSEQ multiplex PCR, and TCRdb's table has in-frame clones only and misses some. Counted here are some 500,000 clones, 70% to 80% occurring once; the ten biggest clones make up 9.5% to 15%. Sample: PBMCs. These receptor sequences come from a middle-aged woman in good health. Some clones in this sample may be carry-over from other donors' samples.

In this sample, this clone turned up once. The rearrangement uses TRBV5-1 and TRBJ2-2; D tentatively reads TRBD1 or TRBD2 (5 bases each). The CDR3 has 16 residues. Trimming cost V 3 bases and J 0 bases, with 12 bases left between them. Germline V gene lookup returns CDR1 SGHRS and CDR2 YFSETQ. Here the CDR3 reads CASSWAGTSNTGELFF. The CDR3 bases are TGCGCCAGCAGCTGGGCCGGGACCTCGAACACCGGGGAGCTGTTTTTT.

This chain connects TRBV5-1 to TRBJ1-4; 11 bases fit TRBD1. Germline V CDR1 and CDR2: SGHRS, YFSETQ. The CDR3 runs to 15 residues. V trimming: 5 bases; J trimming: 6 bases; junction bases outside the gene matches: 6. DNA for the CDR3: TGCGCCAGCAGGGGGACAGGGGGAAGTGATGAAAAACTGTTTTTT. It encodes CASRGTGGSDEKLFF.

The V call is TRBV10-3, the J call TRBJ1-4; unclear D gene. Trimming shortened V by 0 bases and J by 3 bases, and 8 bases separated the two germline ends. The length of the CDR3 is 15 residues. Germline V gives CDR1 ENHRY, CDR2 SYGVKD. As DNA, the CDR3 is TGTGCCATCAGTGAGTCTCGGGAGGCTAATGAAAAACTGTTTTTT. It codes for CAISESREANEKLFF.

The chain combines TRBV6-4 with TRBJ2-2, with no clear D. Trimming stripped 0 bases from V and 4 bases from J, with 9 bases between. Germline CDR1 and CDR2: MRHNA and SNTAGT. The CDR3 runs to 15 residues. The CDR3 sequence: CASSDSHGSTGELFF. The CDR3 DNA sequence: TGTGCCAGCAGTGACTCCCATGGCTCCACCGGGGAGCTGTTTTTT.

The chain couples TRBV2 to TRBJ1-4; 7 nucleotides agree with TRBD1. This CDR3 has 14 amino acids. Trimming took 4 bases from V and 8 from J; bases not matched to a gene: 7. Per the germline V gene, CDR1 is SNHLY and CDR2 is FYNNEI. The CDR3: CASSADRFREKLFF. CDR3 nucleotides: TGTGCCAGCAGTGCGGACAGGTTTAGGGAAAAACTGTTTTTT.

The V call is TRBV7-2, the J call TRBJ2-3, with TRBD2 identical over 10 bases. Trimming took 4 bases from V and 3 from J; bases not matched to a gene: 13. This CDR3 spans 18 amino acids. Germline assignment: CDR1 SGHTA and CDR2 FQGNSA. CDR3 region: CASSYSGASSGSTDTQYF. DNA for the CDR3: TGTGCCAGCAGCTACTCGGGGGCATCTAGCGGGAGTACAGATACGCAGTATTTT.

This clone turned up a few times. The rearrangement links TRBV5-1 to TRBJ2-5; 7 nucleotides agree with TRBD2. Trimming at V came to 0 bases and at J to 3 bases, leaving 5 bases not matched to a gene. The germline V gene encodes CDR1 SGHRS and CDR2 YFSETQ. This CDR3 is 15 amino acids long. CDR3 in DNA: TGCGCCAGCAGCTTGGCCGTGGGAGGGGAAGAGACCCAGTACTTC. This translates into CASSLAVGGEETQYF.

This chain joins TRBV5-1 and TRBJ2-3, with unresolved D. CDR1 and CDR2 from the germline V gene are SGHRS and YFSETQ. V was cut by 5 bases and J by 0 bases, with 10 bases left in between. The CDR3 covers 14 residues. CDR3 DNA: TGCGCCAGCAGAGTGGGAACTAGCACAGATACGCAGTATTTT. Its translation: CASRVGTSTDTQYF.

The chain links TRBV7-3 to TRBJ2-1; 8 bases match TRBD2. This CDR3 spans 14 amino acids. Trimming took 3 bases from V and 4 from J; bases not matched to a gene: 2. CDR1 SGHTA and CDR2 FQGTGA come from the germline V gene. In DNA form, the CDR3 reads TGTGCCAGCAGCTTGGGCGGGAGGTACAATGAGCAGTTCTTC. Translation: CASSLGGRYNEQFF.

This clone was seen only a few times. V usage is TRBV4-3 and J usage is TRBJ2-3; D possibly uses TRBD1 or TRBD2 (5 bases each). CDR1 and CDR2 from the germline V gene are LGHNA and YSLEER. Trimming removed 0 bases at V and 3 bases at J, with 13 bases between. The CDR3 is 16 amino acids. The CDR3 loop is CASSQDGTHNTDTQYF. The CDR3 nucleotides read TGCGCCAGCAGCCAAGACGGGACGCACAATACAGATACGCAGTATTTT.

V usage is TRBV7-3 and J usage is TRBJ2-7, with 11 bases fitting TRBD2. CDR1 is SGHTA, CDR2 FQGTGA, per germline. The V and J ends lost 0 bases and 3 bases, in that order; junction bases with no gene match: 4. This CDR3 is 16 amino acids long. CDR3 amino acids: CASSLTGLADDYEQYF. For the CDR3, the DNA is TGTGCCAGCAGCTTAACGGGACTAGCGGACGACTACGAGCAGTACTTC. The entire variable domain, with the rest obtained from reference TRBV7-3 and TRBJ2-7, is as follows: GAGVSQTPSNKVTEKGKYVELRCDPISGHTALYWYRQSLGQGPEFLIYFQGTGAADDSGLPNDRFFAVRPEGSVSTLKIQRTERGDSAVYLCASSLTGLADDYEQYFGPGTRLTVT.

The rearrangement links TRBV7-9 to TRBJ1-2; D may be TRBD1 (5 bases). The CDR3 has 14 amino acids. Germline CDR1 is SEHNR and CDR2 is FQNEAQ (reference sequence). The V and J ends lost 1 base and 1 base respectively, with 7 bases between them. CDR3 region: CASSLEGFNYGYTF. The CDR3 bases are TGTGCCAGCAGCTTAGAGGGGTTTAACTATGGCTACACCTTC.

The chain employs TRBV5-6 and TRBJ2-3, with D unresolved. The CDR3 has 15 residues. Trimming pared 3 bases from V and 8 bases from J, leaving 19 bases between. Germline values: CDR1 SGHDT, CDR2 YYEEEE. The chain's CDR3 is CASSSRSGYLVTQYF. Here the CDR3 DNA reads TGTGCCAGCAGCTCAAGGAGTGGGTATCTGGTTACGCAGTATTTT.

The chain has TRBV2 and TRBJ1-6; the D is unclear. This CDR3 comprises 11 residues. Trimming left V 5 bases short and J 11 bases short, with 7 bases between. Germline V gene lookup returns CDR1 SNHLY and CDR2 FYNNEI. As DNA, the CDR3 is TGTGCCAGCAGTACGTTGACACCCCTCCACTTT. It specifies CASSTLTPLHF.

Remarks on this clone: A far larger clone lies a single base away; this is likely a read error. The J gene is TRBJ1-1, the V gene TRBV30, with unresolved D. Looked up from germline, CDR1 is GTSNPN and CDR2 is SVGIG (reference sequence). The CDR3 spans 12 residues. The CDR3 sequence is CTWREGRSEAFF. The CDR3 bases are TGTACCTGGAGGGAGGGTCGCTCTGAAGCTTTCTTT.

The CDR3 DNA is TGCGCCAGCAGCTTGGCCCCAGCAGCAGGCAGTGGCTACACCTTC. As protein: CASSLAPAAGSGYTF. The gene calls are TRBV5-1 and TRBJ1-2; D unresolved. The CDR3 loop spans 15 amino acids. V lost 0 bases and J 7 bases, leaving 16 bases between the germline ends. CDR1 and CDR2 from the germline V gene are SGHRS and YFSETQ.

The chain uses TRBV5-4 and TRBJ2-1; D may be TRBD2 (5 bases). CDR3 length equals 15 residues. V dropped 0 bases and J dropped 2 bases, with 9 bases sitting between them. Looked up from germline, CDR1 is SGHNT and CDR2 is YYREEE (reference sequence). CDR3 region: CASSLEAVAYNEQFF. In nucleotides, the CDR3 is TGTGCCAGCAGCTTGGAAGCGGTTGCCTACAATGAGCAGTTCTTC.